The rows below give T cell receptor beta chains drawn from one sample of a study of T cell responses to AZD1222 COVID-19 vaccine. The data were produced by immunoSEQ multiplex PCR, yet TCRdb's version contains in-frame clones alone and is incomplete. The data show about 110,000 clones, around 81% seen once. The material was peripheral blood, obtained on day 0 of AZD1222 vaccination. The receptors stem from an adult in good health. CDR3s include the opening cysteine and the closing phenylalanine or tryptophan.

V | CDR3
TRBV28 | CASSLAGTGAYEQYF
TRBV6-2/TRBV6-3 | CASSLLAGTGNGYTF
TRBV7-2 | CASSLVSQGASGGDEQFF
TRBV3-1/TRBV3-2 | CASSQASGSGYTF
TRBV19 | CASSFTGFPLQPQHF
TRBV7-9 | CASSLEGQGSKAFF
TRBV9 | CASRRDYGYTF
TRBV19 | CASRIRDRGPHEQFF
TRBV7-5 | CVRVGGLADWDEQFF
TRBV3-1/TRBV3-2 | CASSQGKGLAGSTDTQYF
TRBV28 | CASNAPGGYTEAFF